The 17 T cell receptor beta chains below all came from one sample that was sequenced in a study of blood T cell repertoires in COVID-19 (dated by TCRdb to the early 2020s). The library was obtained by the immunoSEQ multiplex PCR assay. TCRdb obtained this table from immuneACCESS and retained in-frame rearrangements with V and J assigned. These tables miss some clones; where compared with another copy, unresolved V genes account for less than half of the shortfall, and the remainder is unexplained. The sample records roughly 43,000 clones, roughly 85% of which are singletons. In total, the top ten clones hold more than 4% of the sample. Sequencing input: peripheral blood. The receptors derive from a woman between 65 and 79 years old with acute or convalescent COVID-19.

The chain carries TRBV27 and TRBJ1-2; D may be TRBD1 (5 bases). Germline-derived CDR1 and CDR2 are MNHEY and SMNVEV (reference sequence). This CDR3 is built from 13 residues. Deletions cut 5 bases from V and 6 bases from J, with 13 bases between. The CDR3 sequence is CASSLDSVHGYTF. CDR3 in DNA: TGTGCCAGCAGTCTAGACAGTGTCCATGGCTACACCTTC.

This clone has only one observation. This chain uses TRBV9 with TRBJ1-5, with TRBD1 identical over 7 bases. Germline CDR1 is SGDLS and CDR2 is YYNGEE. V lost 0 bases, J lost 2 bases, and 2 bases stayed unmatched. This CDR3 comprises 15 residues. CDR3 loop: CASSVGQGGNQPQHF. Here the CDR3 DNA reads TGTGCCAGCAGCGTAGGACAGGGCGGCAATCAGCCCCAGCATTTT.

This chain connects TRBV11-1 to TRBJ2-1; maybe TRBD1 (6 bases). This CDR3 is built from 15 residues. CDR1 is SGHAT, CDR2 FQDESV, per germline (reference sequence). Between the trimmed V and J ends, which lost 3 bases and 5 bases, there was a span of 14 bases. DNA for the CDR3: TGTGCCAGCAGCTTCACATGGACAGCGAACAATGAGCAGTTCTTC. It translates to CASSFTWTANNEQFF. Based on the CDR3 plus reference TRBV11-1 and TRBJ2-1, the full variable domain is EAEVAQSPRYKITEKSQAVAFWCDPISGHATLYWYRQILGQGPELLVQFQDESVVDDSQLPKDRFSAERLKGVDSTLKIQPAELGDSAMYLCASSFTWTANNEQFFGPGTRLTVL.

This rearrangement joins TRBV7-9 to TRBJ2-1; 7 nucleotides align to TRBD2. The germline V gene has CDR1 SEHNR and CDR2 FQNEAQ (reference sequence). The J segment lost 3 bases and the V segment lost 5 bases, leaving 10 bases of the junction unmatched. The CDR3 covers 16 residues. The CDR3 nucleotides read TGTGCCAGCAGCCCTTGGGTCGCGGGAGTCTACAATGAGCAGTTCTTC. The encoded protein is CASSPWVAGVYNEQFF.

The rearrangement uses TRBV2 and TRBJ1-2, with a possible D match to TRBD1 (6 bases). V was pared by 3 bases and J by 0 bases, with 14 bases between. Germline lookup yields CDR1 SNHLY and CDR2 FYNNEI. There are 16 residues in the CDR3. CDR3 in DNA: TGTGCCAGCAGTGACCGGACAGCGTTAGCTAACTATGGCTACACCTTC. It codes for CASSDRTALANYGYTF.

The V gene is TRBV5-1, the J gene TRBJ1-5, with a weak D call TRBD1 (5 bases). Germline V lookup: CDR1 SGHRS, CDR2 YFSETQ. The CDR3 has 17 amino acids. The V gene lost 4 bases and the J gene lost 11 bases, with 28 bases spanning the gap. Here the CDR3 DNA reads TGCGCCAGCAGCCTGAGGAGGCCTGGGGTGGAGGGGCAAGCCCAGCATTTT. It yields the protein CASSLRRPGVEGQAQHF.

The chain carries TRBV10-1 and TRBJ1-1, with TRBD1 identical over 8 bases. The CDR3 is 14 residues long. The J segment lost 4 bases and the V segment lost 6 bases, leaving 7 bases of the junction unmatched. CDR1 WNHNN and CDR2 SYGVQD come from the germline V gene (reference sequence). CDR3 region: CASSQTGGSTEAFF. CDR3 DNA sequence: TGCGCCAGCAGCCAAACAGGGGGGAGCACTGAAGCTTTCTTT.

This sequence joins TRBV15 and TRBJ2-5; no clear D. This CDR3 region has 13 residues. Germline CDR1 LNHNV, CDR2 YYDKDF (reference sequence). Trimming shortened V by 0 bases and J by 2 bases, and 4 bases separated the two germline ends. The CDR3 DNA follows: TGTGCCACCAGCAGAGACCCTCAAGAGACCCAGTACTTC. It codes for CATSRDPQETQYF.

This chain connects TRBV19 to TRBJ2-7; 10 nucleotides align to TRBD2. Unmatched junction bases numbered 12, after V lost 7 bases and J lost 3 bases. This CDR3 is 16 amino acids long. Germline V gene lookup returns CDR1 LNHDA and CDR2 SQIVND (reference sequence). The CDR3 DNA reads as TGTGCCAGTACCCCCAGTGGGACTAGCGTATACTACGAGCAGTACTTC. It codes for CASTPSGTSVYYEQYF.

This chain links TRBV14 with TRBJ2-7, with 7 bases matching TRBD1. Germline loops: CDR1 SGHDN, CDR2 FVKESK. V shed 6 bases, J shed 6 bases, and the junction held 5 bases outside the gene matches. The CDR3 length is 12 residues. The CDR3 is CASRPSGGEQYF. The DNA of the CDR3 is TGTGCCAGCAGACCTTCAGGGGGCGAGCAGTACTTC.

The V call is TRBV4-2, the J call TRBJ2-3; D not certain. Germline lookup yields CDR1 LGHNA and CDR2 YNFKEQ. This CDR3 region has 14 residues. The V end was cut by 1 base, the J end by 6 bases, with 11 bases between. The CDR3 coding sequence is TGTGCCAGCAGCCAAGGTCTTTCCGGGGATACGCAGTATTTT. Protein sequence: CASSQGLSGDTQYF.

V usage is TRBV3-1 (or the pseudogene TRBV3-2) and J usage is TRBJ2-1, with D possibly TRBD2 on 5 matching bases. CDR1 and CDR2 (germline): LGHDT, YNNKEL (reference sequence). This CDR3 has 19 amino acids. V was cut by 0 bases and J by 7 bases, with 25 bases left in between. The CDR3 region is CASSQERRWTSGRANEQFF. The DNA of the CDR3 is TGTGCCAGCAGCCAAGAAAGACGATGGACTTCTGGAAGGGCTAATGAGCAGTTCTTC.

J is TRBJ2-1 and V is TRBV2, with 16 bases that match TRBD2. Looked up from germline, CDR1 is SNHLY and CDR2 is FYNNEI. V dropped 4 bases and J dropped 4; count of bases not matched to a gene: 10. The CDR3 runs 19 residues. CDR3 nucleotide sequence: TGTGCCAGCAGTGTCTTCGGGACTAGCGGGAGGGCCAGTTACAATGAGCAGTTCTTC. Translation: CASSVFGTSGRASYNEQFF.

The CDR3 region has the DNA TGTGCCAGCTCACCGTCGGCGCAGGCGGGATTCTCTGGAAACACCATATATTTT. Its protein product is CASSPSAQAGFSGNTIYF. The chain recombines TRBV18 with TRBJ1-3, with D uncertain. The germline V and J ends were trimmed by 3 bases and 0 bases, with 18 bases remaining between them. Germline V CDR1 and CDR2: KGHSH, LQKENI. CDR3 length: 18 amino acids.

The genes are TRBV3-1 (or the pseudogene TRBV3-2) and TRBJ1-6, with a tentative D call TRBD1 (6 bases). CDR1 is LGHDT, CDR2 YNNKEL, per germline (reference sequence). The CDR3 loop spans 15 amino acids. Between the trimmed V and J ends, which lost 0 bases and 14 bases, there was a span of 17 bases. CDR3 DNA: TGTGCCAGCAGCCAAGAGGGGACACTTCAGGGCACCCTCCACTTT. This gives the protein CASSQEGTLQGTLHF.

This chain connects TRBV29-1 to TRBJ2-1; 8 nucleotides align to TRBD2. The germline V gene encodes CDR1 SQVTM and CDR2 ANQGSEA. This CDR3 region has 14 residues. V was clipped by 4 bases and J by 4 bases; unmatched bases: 6. The CDR3 region is CSVGGAGGYNEQFF. The CDR3 coding sequence is TGCAGCGTTGGCGGTGCGGGAGGTTACAATGAGCAGTTCTTC.

The chain combines TRBV7-2 with TRBJ2-1; no clear D gene. From germline, CDR1 is SGHTA and CDR2 FQGNSA. This CDR3 is 15 amino acids long. Trimming pared 5 bases from V and 3 bases from J, leaving 14 bases between. This CDR3 is CASSPRLLNYNEQFF. DNA for the CDR3: TGTGCCAGCAGCCCGCGCCTCCTAAACTACAATGAGCAGTTCTTC.